What follows describes a single T cell receptor beta chain. CDR3 length: 14 residues. The V gene lost 5 bases and the J gene lost 7 bases, with 12 bases spanning the gap. CDR1 is MNHEY and CDR2 is SMNVEV in the germline V gene (reference sequence). Unfractionated whole blood served as the source for total RNA extraction. TCRdb reanalysed the 5' RACE reads using MiXCR and keeps one entry per CDR3 protein. In the table there are 110,000 to 150,000 distinct CDR3 sequences, around 4% of which are singletons. The data originate from a study of human T cells and chemical hapten exposure. The rearrangement uses TRBV27 and TRBJ1-6; D remains unclear. This receptor was taken from a female donor in good health. CDR3 nucleotides: TGTGCCAGCAGTACGGGTCCAGACAATTCACCCCTCCACTTT. Protein product: CASSTGPDNSPLHF.